The 6 T cell receptor beta chains below were found in one sample sequenced in a study of T cells in Graves' hyperthyroidism and ophthalmopathy. TCR beta CDR3 region amplification was performed from RNA transcripts. In the first-round RT-PCR of the TCR CDR3, the HTBI primer set was used. TCRdb redid the calling of the multiplex PCR reads with MiXCR, one entry per CDR3 protein. The sample shows roughly 49,000 distinct CDR3 sequences, 45% to 65% of them seen only once. The material sequenced was peripheral blood or thyroid tissue (not recorded which). Receptors were obtained from a young man with Graves' hyperthyroidism.

The V gene is TRBV29-1, the J gene TRBJ2-7, with 9 bases identical to TRBD1. Per germline, CDR1 SQVTM and CDR2 ANQGSEA. The ends lost 6 bases at V and 4 bases at J; junction bases unmatched: 10. The CDR3 has 14 amino acids. CDR3: CSVRPGTGSYEQYF. As DNA, the CDR3 is TGCAGCGTGAGGCCCGGGACAGGGTCTTACGAGCAGTACTTC.

This chain joins TRBV15 and TRBJ2-5, with D possibly matching TRBD1 (6 bases). The CDR3 runs to 15 residues. V was clipped by 0 bases and J by 4 bases, with 12 bases between them. CDR1 is LNHNV and CDR2 is YYDKDF in the germline V gene (reference sequence). CDR3 amino acids: CATSRDRGVGETQYF. Here the CDR3 DNA reads TGTGCCACCAGCAGAGACAGGGGAGTCGGAGAGACCCAGTACTTC.

The V gene is TRBV7-2, the J gene TRBJ2-7; 7 nucleotides align to TRBD1. CDR1 and CDR2 from the germline V gene are SGHTA and FQGNSA. The V gene end was trimmed by 7 bases and the J gene end by 3 bases; junction bases not matched to a gene: 6. This CDR3 comprises 13 residues. CDR3 nucleotide sequence: TGTGCCAGCAAACGGGACAGAAACTACGAGCAGTACTTC. Translating it yields CASKRDRNYEQYF.

V and J are TRBV12-3 or TRBV12-4 and TRBJ1-6, with a tentative D call TRBD1 (5 bases). This CDR3 is built from 15 residues. The germline V and J ends were trimmed by 5 bases and 5 bases, with 13 bases remaining between them. CDR3 amino acids: CASSVDTPNNSPLHF. The CDR3 region has the DNA TGTGCCAGCAGTGTGGACACGCCAAATAATTCACCCCTCCACTTT.

This clonotype was recorded at least ten times. This chain uses TRBV5-4 with TRBJ2-5, with D tentatively TRBD2 (7 bases). Germline V lookup: CDR1 SGHNT, CDR2 YYREEE (reference sequence). V dropped 5 bases and J dropped 1 base, with 15 bases sitting between them. The CDR3 runs 15 residues. CDR3 bases: TGTGCCAGCAGGACTTCGAGGGGGGGCCAAGAGACCCAGTACTTC. Protein product: CASRTSRGGQETQYF.

In this sample, this clonotype turned up many times. The V call is TRBV6-6, the J call TRBJ2-7; the D gene is possibly TRBD1 (6 bases). CDR1 and CDR2 from the germline V gene are MNHNY and SVGAGI (reference sequence). This CDR3 comprises 15 residues. V was cut by 0 bases and J by 5 bases, with 14 bases left in between. This CDR3 is CASSYSGRGFDEQYF. CDR3 coding DNA: TGTGCCAGCAGTTACTCGGGCAGGGGTTTCGACGAGCAGTACTTC.